The source of this T cell receptor (beta chain) is a study of T-cell memory formation after mild COVID-19. Study-level background: The TCR clusters were mostly specific to one donor.

Overall study results and limits: CD4+ bias marked clones expanding day 15 to 37, unlike balanced contracting clones.

Constant-segment-primed 5'RACE gave TCR alpha and TCR beta cDNA libraries with sample barcodes and UMIs. TCRdb re-derived calls from the 5' RACE reads in MiXCR, one entry per CDR3 protein. The sample gives approximately 100,000 distinct CDR3 sequences, 9.5% to 15% of which show up once; around 25% is in the top ten. CDR3 length: 13 amino acids. Losses at the gene ends were 11 bases for V and 3 bases for J; bases not matched to a gene: 6. Per the germline V gene, CDR1 is ENHRY and CDR2 is SYGVKD. This clonotype was counted at least ten times. Antigen specificity is unknown. The clonotype was recovered from an adult woman who had mild COVID-19 (a few samples of this study predate the infection). Cell type and time point are not known. The genes are TRBV10-3 and TRBJ2-5; TRBD1 matches 10 bases. Specimen: PBMCs or a T cell subset sorted from them (not recorded which). The CDR3 DNA follows: TGTGCCCGACCGGGACAGGGGAAAGAGACCCAGTACTTC. It specifies CARPGQGKETQYF.